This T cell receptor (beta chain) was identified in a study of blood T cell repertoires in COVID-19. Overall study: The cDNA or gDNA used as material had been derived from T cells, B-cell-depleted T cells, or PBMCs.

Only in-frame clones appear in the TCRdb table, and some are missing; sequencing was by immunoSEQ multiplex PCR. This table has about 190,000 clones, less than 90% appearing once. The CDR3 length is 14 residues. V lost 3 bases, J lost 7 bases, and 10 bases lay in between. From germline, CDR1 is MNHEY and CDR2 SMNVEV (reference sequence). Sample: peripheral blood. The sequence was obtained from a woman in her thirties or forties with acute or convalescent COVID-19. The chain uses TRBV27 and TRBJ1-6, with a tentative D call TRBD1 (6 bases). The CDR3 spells CASSFGRGNSPLHF. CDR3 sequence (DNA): TGTGCCAGCAGTTTTGGCAGGGGCAATTCACCCCTCCACTTT.